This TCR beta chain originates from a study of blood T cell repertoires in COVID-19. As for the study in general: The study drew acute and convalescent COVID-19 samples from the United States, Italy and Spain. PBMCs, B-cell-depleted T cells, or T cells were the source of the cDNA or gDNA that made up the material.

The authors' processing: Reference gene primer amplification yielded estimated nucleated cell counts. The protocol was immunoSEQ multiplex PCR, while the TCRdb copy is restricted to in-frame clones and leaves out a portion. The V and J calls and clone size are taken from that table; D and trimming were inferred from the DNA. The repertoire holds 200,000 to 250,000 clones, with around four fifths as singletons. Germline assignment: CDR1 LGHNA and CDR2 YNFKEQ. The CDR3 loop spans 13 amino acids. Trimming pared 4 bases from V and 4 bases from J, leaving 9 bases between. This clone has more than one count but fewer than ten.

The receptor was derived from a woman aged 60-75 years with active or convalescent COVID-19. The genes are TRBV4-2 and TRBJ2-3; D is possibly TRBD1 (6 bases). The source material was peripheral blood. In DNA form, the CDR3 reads TGTGCCAGCAGCCCAAACAGGGCAGATACGCAGTATTTT. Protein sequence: CASSPNRADTQYF.